This TCR beta chain stems from a study of neurological immune-mediated disorders. Study in general: There were roughly 35 multiple sclerosis patients; around 31 were relapsing-remitting and 3 were secondary progressive. Study observations and caveats: The multiple sclerosis repertoire cluster had no association with any clinical or MRI feature. Because no CDR3 amino acid sequences were shared across subjects by expanded clones, private repertoires were suggested in all groups.

TCRdb re-called the 5' RACE reads with MiXCR, one entry per CDR3 protein. The repertoire has tens of thousands of distinct CDR3 sequences, about 4.2% of them found once; the top ten carry around 2%. The CDR3 totals 18 residues. CDR1 and CDR2 (germline): SGHVS, FQNEAQ. V was clipped by 3 bases and J by 8 bases; unmatched bases: 17. This clonotype was seen repeatedly, ten times or more. Its antigen is not known. The TCR was taken from a woman in her thirties or forties with multiple sclerosis. The sequencing sample was made of CD4+ T cells from blood. The chain links TRBV7-8 to TRBJ2-1; TRBD2 aligns across 9 bases. CDR3 DNA sequence: TGTGCCAGCAGCTTGGCCACGACGGGACTAGCTGGTATGGATGAGCAGTTCTTC. Protein sequence: CASSLATTGLAGMDEQFF. The variable domain in full, completed from reference TRBV7-8 and TRBJ2-1, reads GAGVSQSPRYKVAKRGQDVALRCDPISGHVSLFWYQQALGQGPEFLTYFQNEAQLDKSGLPSDRFFAERPEGSVSTLKIQRTQQEDSAVYLCASSLATTGLAGMDEQFFGPGTRLTVL.